This T cell receptor beta chain was profiled in a study of T cell responses to AZD1222 COVID-19 vaccine. The table came from immunoSEQ multiplex PCR; TCRdb's copy has only in-frame clones and leaves some out. The profile shows about 120,000 clones, around 91% of them singletons. This CDR3 contains 13 residues. Germline CDR1 and CDR2: GTSNPN and SVGIG (reference sequence). V was shortened by 0 bases and J by 4 bases, with 9 bases between the two germline ends. This clone was counted between two and nine times. The sequence derives from an adult in good health. The gene calls are TRBV30 and TRBJ1-2; tentative D call: TRBD1 (5 bases). Sequenced material: peripheral blood, taken on day 0 of AZD1222 vaccination. CDR3 bases: TGTGCCTGGAGTGTACAGGCTACCTATGGCTACACCTTC. This encodes CAWSVQATYGYTF. Looking up the rest from reference TRBV30 and TRBJ1-2 gives the full variable domain: SQTIHQWPATLVQPVGSPLSLECTVEGTSNPNLYWYRQAAGRGLQLLFYSVGIGQISSEVPQNLSASRPQDRQFILSSKKLLLSDSGFYLCAWSVQATYGYTFGSGTRLTVV.